Sequencing of this T cell receptor beta chain was carried out in a study of cytomegalovirus exposure and HLA in healthy donors. The protocol was immunoSEQ multiplex PCR, while the TCRdb copy is restricted to in-frame clones and leaves out a portion. The sample shows 65,000 to 85,000 clones, 90% to 95% of them seen only once. Study conclusions and caveats: The TCR clusters that emerged in the first cohort tended, a later analysis found, to co-occur in the approximately 110 validation repertoires.

The germline CDR1 and CDR2 sequences are SGHNT and YENEEA. This CDR3 is 13 amino acids long. Trimming pared 5 bases from V and 4 bases from J, leaving 10 bases between. Concerning this clone itself: No antigen is known for it.

Material: PBMCs. This chain joins TRBV11-3 and TRBJ2-3; TRBD2 might be the D (6 bases). The clonotype originates from a young woman in good health and CMV-seronegative. CDR3 sequence reads: CASSGGTADTQYF. CDR3 bases: TGTGCCAGCAGCGGTGGGACTGCAGATACGCAGTATTTT.